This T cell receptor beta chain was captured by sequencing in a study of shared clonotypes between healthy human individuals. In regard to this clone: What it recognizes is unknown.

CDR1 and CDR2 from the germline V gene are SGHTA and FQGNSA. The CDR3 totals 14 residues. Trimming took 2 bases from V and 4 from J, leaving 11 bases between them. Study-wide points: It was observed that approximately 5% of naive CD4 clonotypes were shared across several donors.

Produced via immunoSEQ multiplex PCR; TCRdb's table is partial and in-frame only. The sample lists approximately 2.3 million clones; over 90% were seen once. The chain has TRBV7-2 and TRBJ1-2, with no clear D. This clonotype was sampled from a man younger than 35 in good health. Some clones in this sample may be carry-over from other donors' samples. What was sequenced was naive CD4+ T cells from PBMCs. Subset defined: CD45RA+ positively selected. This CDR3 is CASSLSYGVYGYTF. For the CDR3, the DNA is TGTGCCAGCAGCTTATCATATGGGGTCTATGGCTACACCTTC.